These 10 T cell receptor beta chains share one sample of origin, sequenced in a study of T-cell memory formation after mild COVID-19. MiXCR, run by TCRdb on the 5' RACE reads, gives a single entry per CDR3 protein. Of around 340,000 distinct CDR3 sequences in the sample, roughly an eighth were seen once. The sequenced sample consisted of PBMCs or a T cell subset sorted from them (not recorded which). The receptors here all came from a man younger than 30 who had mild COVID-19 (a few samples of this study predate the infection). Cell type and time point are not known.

CDR3 amino acids: CAISEGGYTF. DNA for the CDR3: TGTGCCATCAGTGAGGGTGGCTACACCTTC. V and J are TRBV10-3 and TRBJ1-2; D uncertain. This CDR3 spans 10 amino acids. V shed 2 bases and J shed 7 bases, with 2 bases lying between them. Germline assignment: CDR1 ENHRY and CDR2 SYGVKD.

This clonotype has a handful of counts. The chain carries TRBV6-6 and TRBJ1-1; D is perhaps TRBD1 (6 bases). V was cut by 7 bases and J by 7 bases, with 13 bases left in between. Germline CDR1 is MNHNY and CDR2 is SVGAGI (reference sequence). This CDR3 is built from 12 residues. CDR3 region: CASTEQGIEAFF. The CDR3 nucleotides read TGTGCCAGCACAGAACAGGGCATTGAAGCTTTCTTT.

CDR3 DNA: TGTGCCAGCAGTACAGGGGCGCGGGGTTTAGATACGCAGTATTTT. It translates to CASSTGARGLDTQYF. This sequence joins TRBV27 and TRBJ2-3, with D perhaps TRBD1 (7 bases). Trimming stripped 5 bases from V and 5 bases from J, with 17 bases between. The V gene's germline CDR1 is MNHEY and CDR2 SMNVEV (reference sequence). The CDR3 consists of 15 residues.

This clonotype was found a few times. CDR3 amino acids: CAWSSVEGIYYGYTF. DNA for the CDR3: TGTGCCTGGAGTTCAGTGGAGGGGATATACTATGGCTACACCTTC. The V gene is TRBV30, the J gene TRBJ1-2; weak D call: TRBD1 (5 bases). Germline V gene data show CDR1 as GTSNPN and CDR2 as SVGIG (reference sequence). Trimming took 2 bases from V and 3 from J, leaving 16 bases between them. The CDR3 consists of 15 residues.

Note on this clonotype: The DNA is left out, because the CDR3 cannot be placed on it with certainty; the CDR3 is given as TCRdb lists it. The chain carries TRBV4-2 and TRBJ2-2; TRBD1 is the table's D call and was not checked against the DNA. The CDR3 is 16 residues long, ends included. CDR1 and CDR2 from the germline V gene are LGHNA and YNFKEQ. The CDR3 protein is CASRTIGQSTGELFFF.

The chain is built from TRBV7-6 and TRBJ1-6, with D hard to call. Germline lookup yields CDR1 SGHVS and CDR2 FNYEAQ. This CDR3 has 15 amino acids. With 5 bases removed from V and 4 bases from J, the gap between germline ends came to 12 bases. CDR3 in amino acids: CASSPRTDYNSPLHF. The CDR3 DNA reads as TGTGCCAGCAGCCCCCGGACCGATTATAATTCACCCCTCCACTTT.

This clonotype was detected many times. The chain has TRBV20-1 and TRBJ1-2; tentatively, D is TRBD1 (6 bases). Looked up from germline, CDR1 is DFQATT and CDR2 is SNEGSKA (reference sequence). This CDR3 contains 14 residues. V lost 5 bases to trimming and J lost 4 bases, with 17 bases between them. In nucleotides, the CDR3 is TGCAGTGCTTCATTTGGGGGGCCTAGCTATGGCTACACCTTC. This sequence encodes CSASFGGPSYGYTF.

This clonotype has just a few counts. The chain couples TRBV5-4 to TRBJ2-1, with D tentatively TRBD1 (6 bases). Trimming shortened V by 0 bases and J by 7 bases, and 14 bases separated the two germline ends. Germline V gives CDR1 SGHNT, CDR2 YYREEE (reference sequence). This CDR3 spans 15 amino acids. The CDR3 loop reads CASSLEALRGNEQFF. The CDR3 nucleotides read TGTGCCAGCAGCTTGGAAGCTCTAAGGGGGAATGAGCAGTTCTTC.

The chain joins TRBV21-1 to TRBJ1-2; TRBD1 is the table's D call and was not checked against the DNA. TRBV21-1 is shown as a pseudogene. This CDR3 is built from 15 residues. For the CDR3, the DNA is TGTGCCAGCAGCAAAAGACAGGGAACACACTATGGCTACACCTTC. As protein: CASSKRQGTHYGYTF.

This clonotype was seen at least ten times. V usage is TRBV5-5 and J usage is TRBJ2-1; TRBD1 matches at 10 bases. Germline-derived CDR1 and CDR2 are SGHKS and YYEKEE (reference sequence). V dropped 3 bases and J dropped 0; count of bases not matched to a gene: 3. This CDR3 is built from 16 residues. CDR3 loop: CASSWGTGASYNEQFF. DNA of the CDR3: TGTGCCAGCAGCTGGGGGACAGGGGCCTCCTACAATGAGCAGTTCTTC.